These 3 T cell receptor beta chains share one sample of origin, sequenced in a study of response to subunit inactivated influenza vaccine. MiXCR, applied by TCRdb to the RT-PCR reads, yields one record per CDR3 protein. The profile shows under 750,000 distinct CDR3 sequences, about 10% of them singletons. The source was PBMCs from blood, collected on the day of vaccination. These receptors all stem from a man aged 50 to 59 who received an inactivated influenza vaccine.

The chain is built from TRBV7-2 and TRBJ2-3; no firm D call. Germline CDR1 reads SGHTA; CDR2 reads FQGNSA. V was pared by 6 bases and J by 0 bases, with 16 bases between. This CDR3 region has 16 residues. The CDR3 protein is CASSFQLTTSTDTQYF. The CDR3 DNA is TGTGCCAGCAGTTTCCAGTTAACGACTAGCACAGATACGCAGTATTTT.

This clonotype has just a few counts. The chain joins TRBV2 to TRBJ1-5; no definite D call. Trimming left V 2 bases short and J 6 bases short, with 8 bases between. This CDR3 region has 13 residues. Germline lookup yields CDR1 SNHLY and CDR2 FYNNEI. The CDR3 loop reads CASSERLIQPQHF. The CDR3 DNA sequence: TGTGCCAGCAGTGAAAGGTTGATTCAGCCCCAGCATTTT.

This clonotype was picked up a small number of times. The rearrangement joins TRBV28 to TRBJ1-2, with D perhaps matching TRBD1 (5 bases). The CDR3 runs 13 residues. CDR1 MDHEN and CDR2 SYDVKM come from the germline V gene. V was trimmed by 6 bases and J by 5 bases, leaving 13 bases between them. CDR3 amino acids: CASSPGREYGYTF. CDR3 in DNA: TGTGCCAGCAGCCCGGGACGGGAGTATGGCTACACCTTC.